This TCR beta chain was recorded in a study of OX40 agonist ivuxolimab in advanced cancers. General study points: Expansion of clones was among the lowest in partial responders at 0.1-3.0 mg/kg. Doses of 0.1 to 3.0 mg/kg were accompanied by clonal expansion of CD4+ and CD8+ blood T cells by week 6. Some patients without response likewise showed low normalized clonal expansion.

About this clone: Antigen unknown.

Method: immunoSEQ multiplex PCR; TCRdb's copy keeps in-frame clones and lacks some. The sample shows roughly 56,000 clones, about 82% of them seen only once. Germline CDR1 and CDR2: GTSNPN and SVGIG (reference sequence). V lost 1 base and J lost 2; bases outside the gene matches: 4. The CDR3 has 15 amino acids. The input for sequencing was CD4+ or CD8+ T cells sorted from blood, taken in a trial of the OX40 agonist ivuxolimab. This receptor was identified in an adult with an advanced solid tumor such as melanoma, head and neck, liver or kidney cancer. This chain joins TRBV30 and TRBJ1-3; 8 positions match TRBD1. The CDR3 DNA reads as TGTGCCTGGAGTGACCTGACAGGGGCTGGAAACACCATATATTTT. Protein product: CAWSDLTGAGNTIYF.